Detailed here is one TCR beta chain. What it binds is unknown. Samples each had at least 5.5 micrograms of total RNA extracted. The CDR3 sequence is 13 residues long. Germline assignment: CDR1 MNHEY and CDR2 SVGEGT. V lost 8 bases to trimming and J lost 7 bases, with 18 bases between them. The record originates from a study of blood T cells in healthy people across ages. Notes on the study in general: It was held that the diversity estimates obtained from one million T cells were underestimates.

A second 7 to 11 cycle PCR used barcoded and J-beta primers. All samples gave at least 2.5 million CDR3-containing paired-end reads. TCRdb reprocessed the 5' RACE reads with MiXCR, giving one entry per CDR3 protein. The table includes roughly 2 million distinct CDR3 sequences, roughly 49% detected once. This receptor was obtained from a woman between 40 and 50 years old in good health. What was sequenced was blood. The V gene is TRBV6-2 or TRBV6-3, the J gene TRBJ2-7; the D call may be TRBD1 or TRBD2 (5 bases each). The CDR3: CASVEGPYNEQYF. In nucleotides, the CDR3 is TGTGCCAGCGTTGAGGGGCCCTACAATGAGCAGTACTTC.